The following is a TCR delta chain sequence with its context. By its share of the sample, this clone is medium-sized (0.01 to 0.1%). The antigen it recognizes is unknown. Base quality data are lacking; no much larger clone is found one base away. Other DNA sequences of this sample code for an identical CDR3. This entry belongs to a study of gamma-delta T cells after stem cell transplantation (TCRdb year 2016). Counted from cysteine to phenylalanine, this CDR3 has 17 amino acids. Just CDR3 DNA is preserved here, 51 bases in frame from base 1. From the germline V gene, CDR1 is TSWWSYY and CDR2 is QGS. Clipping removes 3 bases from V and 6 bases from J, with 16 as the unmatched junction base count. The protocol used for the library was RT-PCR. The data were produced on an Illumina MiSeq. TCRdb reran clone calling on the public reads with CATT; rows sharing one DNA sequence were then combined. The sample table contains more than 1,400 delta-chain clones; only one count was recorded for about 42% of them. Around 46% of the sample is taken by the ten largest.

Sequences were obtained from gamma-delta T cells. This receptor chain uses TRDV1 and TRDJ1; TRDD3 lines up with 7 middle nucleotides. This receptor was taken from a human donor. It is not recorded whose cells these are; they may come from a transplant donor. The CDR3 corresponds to CALGDGVPVLGIHKLIF. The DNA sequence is TGTGCTCTTGGGGATGGAGTTCCCGTACTGGGGATCCATAAACTCATCTTT.